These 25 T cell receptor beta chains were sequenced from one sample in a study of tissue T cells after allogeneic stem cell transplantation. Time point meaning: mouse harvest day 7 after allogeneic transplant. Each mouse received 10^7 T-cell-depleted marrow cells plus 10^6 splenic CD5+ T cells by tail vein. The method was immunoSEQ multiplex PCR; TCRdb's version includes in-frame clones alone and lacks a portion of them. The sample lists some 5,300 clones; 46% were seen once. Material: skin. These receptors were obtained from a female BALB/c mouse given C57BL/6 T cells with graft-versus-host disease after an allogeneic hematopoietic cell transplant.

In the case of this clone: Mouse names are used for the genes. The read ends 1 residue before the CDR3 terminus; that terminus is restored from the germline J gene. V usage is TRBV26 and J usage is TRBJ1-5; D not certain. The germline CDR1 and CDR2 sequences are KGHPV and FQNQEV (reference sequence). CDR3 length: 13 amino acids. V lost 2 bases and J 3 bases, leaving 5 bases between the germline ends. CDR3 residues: CASSLDTNQAPLF. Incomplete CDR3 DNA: TGTGCCAGCAGTCTGGACACCAACCAGGCTCCGCTT.

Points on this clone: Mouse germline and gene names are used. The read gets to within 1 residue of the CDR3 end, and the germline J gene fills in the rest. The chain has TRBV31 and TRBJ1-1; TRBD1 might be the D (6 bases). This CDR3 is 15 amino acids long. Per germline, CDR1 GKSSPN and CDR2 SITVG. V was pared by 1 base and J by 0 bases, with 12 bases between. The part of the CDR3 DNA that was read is TGTGCCTGGAGTCCCGGGACACATGCAAACACAGAAGTCTTC. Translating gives CAWSPGTHANTEVF. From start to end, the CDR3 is CAWSPGTHANTEVFF.

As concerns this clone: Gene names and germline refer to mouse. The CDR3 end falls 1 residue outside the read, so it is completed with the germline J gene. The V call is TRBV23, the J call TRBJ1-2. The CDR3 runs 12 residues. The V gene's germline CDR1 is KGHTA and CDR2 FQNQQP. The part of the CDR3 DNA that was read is TGCTCCAGCAGTCCCCGACACTCCGACTACACC. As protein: CSSSPRHSDYT. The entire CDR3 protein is CSSSPRHSDYTF.

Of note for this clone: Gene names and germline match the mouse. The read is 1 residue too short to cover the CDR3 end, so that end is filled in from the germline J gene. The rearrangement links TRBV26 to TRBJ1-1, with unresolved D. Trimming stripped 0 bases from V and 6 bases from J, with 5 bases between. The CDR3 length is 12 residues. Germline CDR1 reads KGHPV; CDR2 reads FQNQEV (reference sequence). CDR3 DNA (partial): TGTGCCAGCAGTCTGTCGACATCAGAAGTCTTC. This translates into CASSLSTSEVF. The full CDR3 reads CASSLSTSEVFF.

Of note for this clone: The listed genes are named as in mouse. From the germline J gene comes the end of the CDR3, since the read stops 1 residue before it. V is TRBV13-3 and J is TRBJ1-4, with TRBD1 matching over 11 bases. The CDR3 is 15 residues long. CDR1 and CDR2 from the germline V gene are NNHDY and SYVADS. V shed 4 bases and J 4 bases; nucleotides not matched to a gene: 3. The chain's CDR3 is CASSRDRGGNERLFF. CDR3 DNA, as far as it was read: TGTGCCAGCAGTCGGGACAGGGGGGGCAACGAAAGATTATTT. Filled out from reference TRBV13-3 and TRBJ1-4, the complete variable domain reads EAAVTQSPRSKVAVTGGKVTLSCHQTNNHDYMYWYRQDTGHGLRLIHYSYVADSTEKGDIPDGYKASRPSQENFSLILELASLSQTAVYFCASSRDRGGNERLFFGHGTKLSVL.

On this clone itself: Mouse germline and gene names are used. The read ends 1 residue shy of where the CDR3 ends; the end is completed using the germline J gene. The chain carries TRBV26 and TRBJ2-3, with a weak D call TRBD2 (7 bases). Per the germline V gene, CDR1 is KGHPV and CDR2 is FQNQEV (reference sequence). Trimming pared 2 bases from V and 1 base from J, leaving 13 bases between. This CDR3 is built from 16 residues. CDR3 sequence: CASSLIGGRGAETLYF. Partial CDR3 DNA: TGTGCCAGCAGTCTGATTGGGGGGCGAGGTGCAGAAACGCTGTAT.

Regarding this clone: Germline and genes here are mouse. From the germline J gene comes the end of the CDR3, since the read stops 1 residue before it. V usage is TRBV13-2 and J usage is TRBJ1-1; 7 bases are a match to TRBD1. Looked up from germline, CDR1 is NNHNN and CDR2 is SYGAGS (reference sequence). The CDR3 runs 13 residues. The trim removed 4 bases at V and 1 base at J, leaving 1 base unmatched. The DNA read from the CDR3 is TGTGCCAGCGGTCACAGGGGAAACACAGAAGTCTTC. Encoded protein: CASGHRGNTEVF. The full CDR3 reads CASGHRGNTEVFF.

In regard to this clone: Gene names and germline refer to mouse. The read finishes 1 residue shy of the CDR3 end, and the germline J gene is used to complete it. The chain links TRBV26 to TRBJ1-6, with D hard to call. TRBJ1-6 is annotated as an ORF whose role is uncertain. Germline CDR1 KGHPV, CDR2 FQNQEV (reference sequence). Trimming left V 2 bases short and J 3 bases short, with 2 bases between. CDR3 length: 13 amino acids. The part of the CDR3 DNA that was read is TGTGCCAGCAGTCTGGACTATAATTCGCCCCTCTAC. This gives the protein CASSLDYNSPLY. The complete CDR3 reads CASSLDYNSPLYF.

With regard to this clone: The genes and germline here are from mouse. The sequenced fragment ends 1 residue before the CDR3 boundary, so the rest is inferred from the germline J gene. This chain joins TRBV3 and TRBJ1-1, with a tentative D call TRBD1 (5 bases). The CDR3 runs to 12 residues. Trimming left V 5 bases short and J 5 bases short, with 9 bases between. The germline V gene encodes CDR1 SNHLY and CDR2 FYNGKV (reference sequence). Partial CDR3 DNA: TGTGCCAGCAGCCTCGGACATACAGAAGTCTTC. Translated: CASSLGHTEVF. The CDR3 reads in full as CASSLGHTEVFF.

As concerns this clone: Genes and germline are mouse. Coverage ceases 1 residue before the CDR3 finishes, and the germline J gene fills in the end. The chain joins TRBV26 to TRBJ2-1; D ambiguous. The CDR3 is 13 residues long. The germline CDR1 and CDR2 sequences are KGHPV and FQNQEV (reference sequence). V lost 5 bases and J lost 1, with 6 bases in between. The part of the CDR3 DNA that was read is TGTGCCAGCAGTACCGGGAACTATGCTGAGCAGTTC. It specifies CASSTGNYAEQF. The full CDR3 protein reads CASSTGNYAEQFF.

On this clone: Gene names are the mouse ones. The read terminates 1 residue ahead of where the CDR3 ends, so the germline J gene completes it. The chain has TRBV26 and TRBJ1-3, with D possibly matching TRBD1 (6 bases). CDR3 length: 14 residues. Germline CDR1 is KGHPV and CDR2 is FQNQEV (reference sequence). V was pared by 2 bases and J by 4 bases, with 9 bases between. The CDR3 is CASSLPGAGNTLYF. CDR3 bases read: TGTGCCAGCAGTCTGCCAGGGGCGGGAAATACGCTCTAT.

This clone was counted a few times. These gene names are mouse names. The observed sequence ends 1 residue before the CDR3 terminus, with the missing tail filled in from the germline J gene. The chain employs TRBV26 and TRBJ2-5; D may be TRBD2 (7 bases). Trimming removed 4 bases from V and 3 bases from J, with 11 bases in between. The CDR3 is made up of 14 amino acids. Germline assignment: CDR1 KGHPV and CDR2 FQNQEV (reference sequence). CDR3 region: CASSPRGAQDTQYF. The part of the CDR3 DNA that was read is TGTGCCAGCAGTCCCCGGGGGGCGCAAGACACCCAGTAC.

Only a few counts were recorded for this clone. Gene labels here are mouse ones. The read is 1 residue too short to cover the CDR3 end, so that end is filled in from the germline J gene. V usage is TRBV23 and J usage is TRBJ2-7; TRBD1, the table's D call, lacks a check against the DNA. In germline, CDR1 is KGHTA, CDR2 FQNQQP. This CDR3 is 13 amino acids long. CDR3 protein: CSSSQGTGVEQYF. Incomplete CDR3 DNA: TGCTCCAGCAGTCAAGGGACAGGGGTTGAACAGTAC. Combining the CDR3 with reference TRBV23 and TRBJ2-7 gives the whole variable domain DAAVTQKPRYLIKMKGQEAEMKCIPEKGHTAVFWYQQKQSKELKFLIYFQNQQPLDQIDMVKERFSAVCPSSSLCSLGIRTCEAEDSALYLCSSSQGTGVEQYFGPGTRLTVL.

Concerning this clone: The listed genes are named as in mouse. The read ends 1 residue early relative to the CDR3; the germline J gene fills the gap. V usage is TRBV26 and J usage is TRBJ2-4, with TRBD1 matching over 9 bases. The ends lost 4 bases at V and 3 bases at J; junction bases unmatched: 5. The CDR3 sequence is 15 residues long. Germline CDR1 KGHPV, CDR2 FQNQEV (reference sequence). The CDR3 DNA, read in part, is TGTGCCAGCAGTCCGGGACAGGGAGGCCAAAACACCTTGTAC. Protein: CASSPGQGGQNTLY. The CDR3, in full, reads CASSPGQGGQNTLYF.

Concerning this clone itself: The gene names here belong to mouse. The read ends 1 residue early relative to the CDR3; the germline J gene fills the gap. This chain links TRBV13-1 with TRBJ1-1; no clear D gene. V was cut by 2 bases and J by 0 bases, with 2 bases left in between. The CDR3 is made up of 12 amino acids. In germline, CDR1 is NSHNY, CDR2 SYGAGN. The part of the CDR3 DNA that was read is TGTGCCAGCAGTGAACAGAACACAGAAGTCTTC. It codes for CASSEQNTEVF. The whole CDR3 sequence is CASSEQNTEVFF.

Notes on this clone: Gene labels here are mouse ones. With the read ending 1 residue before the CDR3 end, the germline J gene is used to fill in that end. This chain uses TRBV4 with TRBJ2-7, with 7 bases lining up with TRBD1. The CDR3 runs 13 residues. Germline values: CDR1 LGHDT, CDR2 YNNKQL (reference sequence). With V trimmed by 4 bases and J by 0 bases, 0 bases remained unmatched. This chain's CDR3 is CASSSGGSYEQYF. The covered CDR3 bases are TGTGCCAGCAGCTCAGGGGGCTCCTATGAACAGTAC.

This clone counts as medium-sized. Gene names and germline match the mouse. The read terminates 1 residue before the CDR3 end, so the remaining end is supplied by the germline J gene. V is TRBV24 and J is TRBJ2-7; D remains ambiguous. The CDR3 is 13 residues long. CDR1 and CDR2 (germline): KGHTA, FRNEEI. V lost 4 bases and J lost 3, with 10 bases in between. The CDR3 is CASSPRTSYEQYF. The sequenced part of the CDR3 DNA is TGTGCCAGCAGTCCCCGGACCAGCTATGAACAGTAC.

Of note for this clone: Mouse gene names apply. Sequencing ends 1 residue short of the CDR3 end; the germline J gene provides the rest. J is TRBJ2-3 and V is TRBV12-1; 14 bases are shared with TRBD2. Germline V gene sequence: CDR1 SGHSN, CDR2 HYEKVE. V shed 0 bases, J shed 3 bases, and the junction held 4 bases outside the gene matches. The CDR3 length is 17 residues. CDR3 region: CASSLSGLGGRAETLYF. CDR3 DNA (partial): TGTGCCAGCTCTCTCTCGGGACTGGGGGGGCGAGCAGAAACGCTGTAT.

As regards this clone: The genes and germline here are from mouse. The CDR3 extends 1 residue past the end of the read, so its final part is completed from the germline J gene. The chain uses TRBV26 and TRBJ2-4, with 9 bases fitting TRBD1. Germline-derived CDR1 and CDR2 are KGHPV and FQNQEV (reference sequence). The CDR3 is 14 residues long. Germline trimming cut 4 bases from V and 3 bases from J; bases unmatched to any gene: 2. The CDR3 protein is CASSPGQGQNTLYF. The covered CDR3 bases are TGTGCCAGCAGTCCGGGACAGGGCCAAAACACCTTGTAC.

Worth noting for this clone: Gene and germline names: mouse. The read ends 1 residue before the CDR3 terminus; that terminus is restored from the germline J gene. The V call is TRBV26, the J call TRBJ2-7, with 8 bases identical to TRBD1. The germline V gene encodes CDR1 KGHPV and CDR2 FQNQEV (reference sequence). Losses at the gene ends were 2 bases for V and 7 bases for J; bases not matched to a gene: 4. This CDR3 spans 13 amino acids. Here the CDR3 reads CASSLQGAGEQYF. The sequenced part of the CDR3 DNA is TGTGCCAGCAGTCTGCAGGGGGCGGGGGAACAGTAC.

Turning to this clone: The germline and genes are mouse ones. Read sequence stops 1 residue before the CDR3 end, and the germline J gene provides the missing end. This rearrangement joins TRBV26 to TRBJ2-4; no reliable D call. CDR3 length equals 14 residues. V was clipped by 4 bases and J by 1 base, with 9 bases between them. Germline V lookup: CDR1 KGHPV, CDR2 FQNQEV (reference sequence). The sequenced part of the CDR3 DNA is TGTGCCAGCAGTCCGTGGGTTGGTCAAAACACCTTGTAC. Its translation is CASSPWVGQNTLY. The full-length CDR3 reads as CASSPWVGQNTLYF.

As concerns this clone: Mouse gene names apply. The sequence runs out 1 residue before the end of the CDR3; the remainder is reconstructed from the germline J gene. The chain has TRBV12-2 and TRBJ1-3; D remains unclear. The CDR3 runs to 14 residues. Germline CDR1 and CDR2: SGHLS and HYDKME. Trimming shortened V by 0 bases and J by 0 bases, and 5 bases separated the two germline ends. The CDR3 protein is CASSLGNSGNTLYF. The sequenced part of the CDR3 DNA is TGTGCCAGCTCTCTCGGCAATTCTGGAAATACGCTCTAT.

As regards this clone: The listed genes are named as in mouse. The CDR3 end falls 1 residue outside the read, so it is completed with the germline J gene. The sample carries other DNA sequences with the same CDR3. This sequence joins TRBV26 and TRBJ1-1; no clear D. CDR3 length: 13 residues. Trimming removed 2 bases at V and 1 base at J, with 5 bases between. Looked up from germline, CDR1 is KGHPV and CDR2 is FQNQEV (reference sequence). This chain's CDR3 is CASSLGQNTEVFF. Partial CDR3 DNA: TGTGCCAGCAGTCTGGGGCAAAACACAGAAGTCTTC.

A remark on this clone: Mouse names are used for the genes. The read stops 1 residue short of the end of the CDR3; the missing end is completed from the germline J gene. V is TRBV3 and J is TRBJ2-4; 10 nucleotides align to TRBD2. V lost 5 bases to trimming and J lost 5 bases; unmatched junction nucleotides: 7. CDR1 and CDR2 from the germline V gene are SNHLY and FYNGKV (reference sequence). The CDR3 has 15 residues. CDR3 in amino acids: CASSPRLGGTNTLYF. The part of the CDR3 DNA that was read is TGTGCCAGCAGCCCCCGACTGGGGGGCACAAACACCTTGTAC.

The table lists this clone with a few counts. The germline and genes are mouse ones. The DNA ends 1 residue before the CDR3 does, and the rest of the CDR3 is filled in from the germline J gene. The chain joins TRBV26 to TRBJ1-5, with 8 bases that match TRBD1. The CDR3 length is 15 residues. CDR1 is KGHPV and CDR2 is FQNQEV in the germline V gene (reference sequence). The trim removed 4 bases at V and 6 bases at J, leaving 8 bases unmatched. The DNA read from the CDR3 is TGTGCCAGCAGTCCTCAGGGGGCGAGTGGCCAGGCTCCGCTT. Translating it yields CASSPQGASGQAPL. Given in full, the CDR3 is CASSPQGASGQAPLF.